This T cell receptor beta chain was profiled in a study of blood T cell repertoires in COVID-19. The wider study: Collection of acute and convalescent COVID-19 samples took place in the United States, Italy and Spain. Sample material is recorded as cDNA or gDNA derived from T cells, B-cell-depleted T cells, or PBMCs.

Study processing details: Cell counts per sample came from amplifying reference gene primers. The method was immunoSEQ multiplex PCR; TCRdb's version includes in-frame clones alone and lacks a portion of them. The V and J calls and clone size come from that table; D and trimming were worked out from the DNA. The data show around 210,000 clones, 70% to 85% seen once. Unmatched junction bases numbered 11, after V lost 4 bases and J lost 5 bases. This CDR3 contains 16 residues. Germline V CDR1 and CDR2: SEHNR, FQNEAQ (reference sequence). The TCR originated in a human donor in a cohort sampled during active COVID-19. The rearrangement uses TRBV7-9 and TRBJ2-5, with TRBD1 matching 9 bases. Source material: peripheral blood. CDR3 residues: CASSSLHGTGKETQYF. For the CDR3, the DNA is TGTGCCAGCAGCTCACTACACGGGACAGGGAAGGAGACCCAGTACTTC.